Presented here are 3 T cell receptor beta chains from one specimen sequenced in a study of spatial heterogeneity in lung cancer. This sample's time point: sample taken at primary tumor resection. Sequencing covered unsorted whole RNA taken from tumor, nontumor lung or frozen PBMC. TCRdb recomputed calls from the 5' RACE reads with MiXCR, one row per CDR3 protein. This sample has around 75,000 distinct CDR3 sequences, with more than 10% found just once. The source material was PBMCs, sampled at surgery. Receptors were obtained from a male donor with early-stage non-small cell lung cancer.

CDR3 residues: CASRSVGDTQYF. CDR3 sequence (DNA): TGTGCCAGCAGGTCGGTGGGCGATACGCAGTATTTT. The chain couples TRBV7-9 to TRBJ2-3; D call uncertain. Germline loops: CDR1 SEHNR, CDR2 FQNEAQ (reference sequence). Trimming cost V 6 bases and J 6 bases, with 10 bases left between them. This CDR3 has 12 amino acids.

The table lists this clonotype with a few counts. The J gene is TRBJ2-3, the V gene TRBV4-1; D gene ambiguous. Trimming left V 5 bases short and J 0 bases short, with 21 bases between. CDR3 length: 18 residues. Germline assignment: CDR1 MGHRA and CDR2 YSYEKL. CDR3 amino acids: CASSGQVTVPLSTDTQYF. As DNA, the CDR3 is TGCGCCAGCAGCGGTCAGGTAACCGTACCCCTGAGCACAGATACGCAGTATTTT.

CDR3 DNA sequence: TGTGCCAGCAGTGTAACCTTTTCAGATACGCAGTATTTT. Protein sequence: CASSVTFSDTQYF. This chain joins TRBV6-4 and TRBJ2-3; D gene unclear. Germline V gene data show CDR1 as MRHNA and CDR2 as SNTAGT. Trimming cost V 4 bases and J 4 bases, with 9 bases left between them. CDR3 length equals 13 residues.